This TCR beta chain was captured in a study of blood T cell repertoires in COVID-19 (dated by TCRdb to between 2020 and 2021). Study-level background: Collaborator samples came from the United States, Italy and Spain and covered acute and convalescent phases of COVID-19. Deeply sampled blood TCRbeta repertoires from subjects exposed to, actively infected with, or recovered from COVID-19 were included in the dataset. Where available, HLA class I and class II types were obtained from metadata supplied by the sample provider rather than from assay-based typing. The repertoires were made available in a free public database intended to serve as a resource for research on the immune response to SARS-CoV-2. Sample metadata almost always included a de-identified subject ID, COVID-19 status, age in years and sex. The samples were drawn from two sources: the first 160 participants of the ongoing ImmuneRACE study, and 1,000 to 1,500 subjects contributed by 6 global collaborators. The prospective study material was composed of cDNA or gDNA derived from T cells, B-cell-depleted T cells, or PBMCs.

Remarks on this clone: Its antigen remains unidentified. Nothing much larger sits one base from this clone, and base qualities are not available. Different DNA sequences within this sample yield the same CDR3.

At one collaborating source in Seattle, patients were enrolled during active infection and were followed longitudinally through the course of disease. The collaborating institutions used their own protocols to collect whole blood in K2EDTA tubes. Collaborator samples were shipped for TCRbeta analysis as frozen whole blood, isolated PBMCs, or DNA extracted from either sample type. Overall results and qualifications from the work: The quantity of clinical and demographic metadata differed by source and by participant and was supplied without curation.

The CDR3 sequence holds 12 residues, the cysteine and phenylalanine included. CDR3 DNA only is kept here, 36 bases in frame from base 1. V lost 1 base and J lost 6 bases; the stretch between them is 4 bases long. Sequences LGHDT (CDR1) and YNNKEL (CDR2) are obtained from the germline V gene (reference sequence). TCRbeta CDR3 regions were amplified from genomic DNA using the immunoSEQ Assay, a bias-controlled multiplex PCR. In the paper's pipeline: The number of nucleated cells in each sample was estimated by amplification of reference gene primers within the assay. Sequence reads were collapsed and filtered to measure the absolute abundance of every unique TCRbeta CDR3 rearrangement. For each sample, productive Simpson clonality was calculated as the square root of Simpson's diversity index over productive rearrangements. The source is immuneACCESS, and TCRdb retained only in-frame sequences with V and J called. Part of the clones is not carried over; for the studies checked, unresolved V genes explain less than half of this, and the remainder is unexplained. For V, J and clone size, that table is used; D and trimming come from the DNA. The sample table shows some 200,000 clones, and roughly four fifths are seen once. Clones ranked in the top ten supply 5.2% of the sample.

The TCR was taken from a woman in her 70s with COVID-19, enrolled during active disease. The rearrangement joined TRBV3-1 (or the pseudogene TRBV3-2) to TRBJ1-5, with the D gene not clear enough to name. Sequenced material: peripheral blood. The DNA is TGTGCCAGCAGCCAAGGACTTCAGCCCCAGCATTTT. Translated, this gives CASSQGLQPQHF.